This T cell receptor beta chain came from a study of T-cell reconstitution after alpha-beta-depleted transplantation in children. Whole-study results and caveats: Surviving recipient cells, namely T cells and thymic progenitors, were the source of high day-60 TCRbeta diversity in some patients. As was reported, about two months after transplant, alpha-beta T cells came from several hundred expanded graft clones.

A TCRbeta library incorporating unique molecular identifiers was prepared. Via MiXCR, TCRdb re-called the PCR reads, giving one row per CDR3 protein. The sample has about 74,000 distinct CDR3 sequences, 13% to 15% seen once. This clonotype was observed many times. Its antigen is unidentified. The sample here was PBMCs, mostly from graft donor cells, taken 180 days after TCRalphabeta/CD19-depleted stem cell transplant. This receptor was obtained from a male patient aged 2 to 9 who had a stem cell transplant for acute lymphoblastic leukemia, so the T cells may come from the graft donor.

This chain's CDR3 is CASSLGLMGRTDTQYF. In nucleotides, the CDR3 is TGTGCCAGCAGTTTGGGACTAATGGGTCGCACAGATACGCAGTATTTT. The rearrangement uses TRBV12-3 or TRBV12-4 and TRBJ2-3; 7 bases align to TRBD2. This CDR3 has 16 amino acids. V lost 3 bases and J lost 1; bases outside the gene matches: 7.